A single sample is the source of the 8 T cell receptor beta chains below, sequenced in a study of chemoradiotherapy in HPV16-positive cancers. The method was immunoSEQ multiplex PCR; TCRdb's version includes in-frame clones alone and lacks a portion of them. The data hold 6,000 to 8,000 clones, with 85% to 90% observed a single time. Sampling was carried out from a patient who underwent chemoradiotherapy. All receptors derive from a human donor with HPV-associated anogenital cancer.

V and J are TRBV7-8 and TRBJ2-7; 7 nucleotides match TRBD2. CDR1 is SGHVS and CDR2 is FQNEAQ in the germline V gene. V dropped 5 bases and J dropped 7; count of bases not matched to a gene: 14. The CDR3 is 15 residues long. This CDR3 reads CASSRRQGLLGEQYF. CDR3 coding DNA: TGTGCCAGCAGCCGGCGGCAGGGACTACTGGGGGAGCAGTACTTC.

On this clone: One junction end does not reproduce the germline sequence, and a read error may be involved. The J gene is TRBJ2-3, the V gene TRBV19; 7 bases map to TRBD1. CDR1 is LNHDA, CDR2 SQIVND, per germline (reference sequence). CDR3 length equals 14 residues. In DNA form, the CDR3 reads TGTACCAGTAGTATCCCCCGCAGGGGGGATACGCAGTATTTT. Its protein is CTSSIPRRGDTQYF.

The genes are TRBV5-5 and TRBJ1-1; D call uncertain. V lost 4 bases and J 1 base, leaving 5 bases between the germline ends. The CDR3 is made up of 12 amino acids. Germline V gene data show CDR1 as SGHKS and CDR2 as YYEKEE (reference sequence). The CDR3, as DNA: TGTGCCAGCAGCCCCACGAACACTGAAGCTTTCTTT. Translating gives CASSPTNTEAFF.

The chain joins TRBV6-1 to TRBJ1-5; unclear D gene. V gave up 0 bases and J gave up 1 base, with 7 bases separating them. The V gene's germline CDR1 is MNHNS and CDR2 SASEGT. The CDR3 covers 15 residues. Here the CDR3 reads CASSEALGSNQPQHF. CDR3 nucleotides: TGTGCCAGCAGTGAAGCGCTGGGAAGCAATCAGCCCCAGCATTTT.

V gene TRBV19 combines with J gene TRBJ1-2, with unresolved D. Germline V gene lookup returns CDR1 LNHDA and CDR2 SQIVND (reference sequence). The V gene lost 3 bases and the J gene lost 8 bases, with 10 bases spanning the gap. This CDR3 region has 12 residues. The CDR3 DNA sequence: TGTGCCAGTAGTATCGTGAATGGCGGCTACACCTTC. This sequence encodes CASSIVNGGYTF. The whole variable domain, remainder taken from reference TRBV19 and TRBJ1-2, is DGGITQSPKYLFRKEGQNVTLSCEQNLNHDAMYWYRQDPGQGLRLIYYSQIVNDFQKGDIAEGYSVSREKKESFPLTVTSAQKNPTAFYLCASSIVNGGYTFGSGTRLTVV.

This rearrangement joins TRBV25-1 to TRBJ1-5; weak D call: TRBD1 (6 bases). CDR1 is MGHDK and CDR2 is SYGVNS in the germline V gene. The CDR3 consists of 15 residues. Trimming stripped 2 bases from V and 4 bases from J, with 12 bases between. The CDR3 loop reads CASSELRGSNQPQHF. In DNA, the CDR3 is TGTGCCAGCAGTGAACTCAGGGGTAGTAATCAGCCCCAGCATTTT.

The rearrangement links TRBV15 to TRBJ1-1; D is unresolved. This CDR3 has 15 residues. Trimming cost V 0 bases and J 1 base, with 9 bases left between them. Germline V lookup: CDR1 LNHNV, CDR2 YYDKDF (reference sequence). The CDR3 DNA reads TGTGCCACCAGCAGAGAAGGTCACAAGAACACTGAAGCTTTCTTT. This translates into CATSREGHKNTEAFF.

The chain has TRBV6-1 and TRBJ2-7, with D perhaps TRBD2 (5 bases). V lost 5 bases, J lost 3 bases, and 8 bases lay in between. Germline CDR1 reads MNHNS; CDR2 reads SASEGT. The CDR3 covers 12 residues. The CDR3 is CASSREGYEQYF. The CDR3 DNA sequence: TGTGCCAGCAGTAGAGAGGGCTACGAGCAGTACTTC.